These 3 T cell receptor beta chains were all obtained from the same sample, sequenced in a study of cytomegalovirus exposure and HLA in healthy donors. Sequenced by immunoSEQ multiplex PCR; TCRdb stores in-frame clones only, minus some. The sample records more than 110,000 clones, about 94% being singletons. The sequencing input was PBMCs. These receptor sequences come from a man between 18 and 29 years old in good health and CMV-seropositive.

The chain is built from TRBV28 and TRBJ1-1, with a tentative D call TRBD1 (6 bases). V was shortened by 5 bases and J by 4 bases, with 14 bases between the two germline ends. This CDR3 is built from 14 residues. Germline V gives CDR1 MDHEN, CDR2 SYDVKM. The CDR3, as DNA: TGTGCCAGCAGTGCGGGGGGGCCTGGCACTGAAGCTTTCTTT. Protein: CASSAGGPGTEAFF. The variable domain in full, with the rest retrieved from reference TRBV28 and TRBJ1-1, is DVKVTQSSRYLVKRTGEKVFLECVQDMDHENMFWYRQDPGLGLRLIYFSYDVKMKEKGDIPEGYSVSREKKERFSLILESASTNQTSMYLCASSAGGPGTEAFFGQGTRLTVV.

V is TRBV5-7 and J is TRBJ1-5; TRBD1 agrees at 7 bases. TRBV5-7 is classed as an ORF, of uncertain function. The CDR3 contains 16 residues. The trim removed 4 bases at V and 3 bases at J, leaving 10 bases unmatched. CDR3 sequence reads: CASSPRQGCPNQPQHF. CDR3 in DNA: TGTGCCAGCAGCCCTCGACAGGGTTGCCCCAATCAGCCCCAGCATTTT.

This clone came up once. The chain's CDR3 is CASSYYPSGKSIEQFF. The CDR3 region has the DNA TGTGCCAGCAGCTATTATCCTAGCGGGAAGTCGATTGAGCAGTTCTTC. The V and J genes are TRBV7-9 and TRBJ2-1, with TRBD2 identical over 9 bases. V shed 4 bases and J 9 bases; nucleotides not matched to a gene: 13. The CDR3 spans 16 residues. Germline CDR1 is SEHNR and CDR2 is FQNEAQ (reference sequence).